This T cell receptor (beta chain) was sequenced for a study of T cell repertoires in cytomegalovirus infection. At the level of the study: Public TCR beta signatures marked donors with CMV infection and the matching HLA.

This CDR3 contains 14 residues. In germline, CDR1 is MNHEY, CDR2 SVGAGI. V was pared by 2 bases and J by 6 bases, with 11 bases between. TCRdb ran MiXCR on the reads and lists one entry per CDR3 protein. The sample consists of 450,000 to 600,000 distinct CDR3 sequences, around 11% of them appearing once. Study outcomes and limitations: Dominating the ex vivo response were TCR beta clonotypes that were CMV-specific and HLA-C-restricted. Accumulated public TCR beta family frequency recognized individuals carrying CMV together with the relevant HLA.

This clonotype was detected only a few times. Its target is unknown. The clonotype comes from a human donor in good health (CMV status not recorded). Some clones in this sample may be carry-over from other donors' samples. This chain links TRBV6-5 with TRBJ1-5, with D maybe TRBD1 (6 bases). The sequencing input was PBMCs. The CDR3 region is CASSYKTGSQPQHF. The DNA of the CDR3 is TGTGCCAGCAGTTACAAGACAGGTAGTCAGCCCCAGCATTTT.